These 19 T cell receptor beta chains were all obtained from the same sample, sequenced in a study of T cell clonotyping in hematopoietic cell transplantation. Clones were sequenced by immunoSEQ multiplex PCR, and TCRdb holds only the in-frame ones, with some missing. The sample includes roughly 3,800 clones, approximately 76% of them seen just once. The sequenced sample was peripheral blood mononuclear cells, obtained 100 days after allogeneic stem cell transplant. Receptors were obtained from a male patient aged 45 to 59 who had an allogeneic stem cell transplant from an unrelated donor, so the T cells may come from the graft donor. Some clones in this sample may be carry-over from other donors' samples.

V usage is TRBV10-3 and J usage is TRBJ1-4, with D possibly TRBD1 on 5 matching bases. The CDR3 is 14 residues long. V lost 3 bases to trimming and J lost 8 bases, with 13 bases between them. Germline CDR1 is ENHRY and CDR2 is SYGVKD. The CDR3 region has the DNA TGTGCCATCAGTGACAGGTCCGGGGGGGAAAAACTGTTTTTT. Protein product: CAISDRSGGEKLFF.

The chain recombines TRBV7-9 with TRBJ1-1; D possibly corresponds to TRBD1 (6 bases). V was clipped by 2 bases and J by 5 bases, with 15 bases between them. CDR3 length: 15 residues. Germline values: CDR1 SEHNR, CDR2 FQNEAQ (reference sequence). The CDR3 sequence is CASSLLKGGLTEAFF. The CDR3 DNA sequence: TGTGCCAGCAGCTTATTAAAAGGGGGGCTGACTGAAGCTTTCTTT.

The chain employs TRBV14 and TRBJ2-3, with D possibly matching TRBD1 (5 bases). CDR1 is SGHDN, CDR2 FVKESK, per germline. The length of the CDR3 is 14 residues. V lost 6 bases and J 1 base, leaving 11 bases between the germline ends. The CDR3 protein is CASRPLQGTDTQYF. The DNA for the CDR3 is TGTGCCAGCAGGCCCCTACAGGGCACAGATACGCAGTATTTT.

The genes are TRBV14 and TRBJ1-4; possible D gene TRBD1, 5 bases. The V gene's germline CDR1 is SGHDN and CDR2 FVKESK. The V and J ends lost 1 base and 12 bases respectively, with 9 bases between them. CDR3 length equals 12 residues. CDR3 coding DNA: TGTGCCAGCAGCCAAGCGGGGGATCAACTGTTTTTT. Its translation: CASSQAGDQLFF.

The V and J genes are TRBV11-3 and TRBJ1-3, with D maybe TRBD1 (5 bases). Trimming pared 1 base from V and 9 bases from J, leaving 19 bases between. The V gene's germline CDR1 is SGHNT and CDR2 YENEEA. CDR3 length equals 16 residues. CDR3 region: CASSLGQWGSCGTIYF. The CDR3 DNA reads as TGTGCCAGCAGCTTAGGACAGTGGGGATCTTGTGGCACCATATATTTT. The variable domain in full, completed from reference TRBV11-3 and TRBJ1-3, reads EAGVVQSPRYKIIEKKQPVAFWCNPISGHNTLYWYLQNLGQGPELLIRYENEEAVDDSQLPKDRFSAERLKGVDSTLKIQPAELGDSAVYLCASSLGQWGSCGTIYFGEGSWLTVV.

The chain is built from TRBV6-1 and TRBJ1-1; D perhaps matches TRBD1 (6 bases). This CDR3 comprises 15 residues. Germline V gives CDR1 MNHNS, CDR2 SASEGT. V lost 7 bases, J lost 0 bases, and 15 bases lay in between. CDR3 protein: CASTPHGQLNTEAFF. The CDR3 nucleotides read TGTGCCAGCACTCCTCATGGACAGCTGAACACTGAAGCTTTCTTT.

The CDR3 loop reads CSVRGANNYGYTF. The DNA of the CDR3 is TGCAGCGTTCGAGGGGCCAACAACTATGGCTACACCTTC. The rearrangement joins TRBV29-1 to TRBJ1-2, with D maybe TRBD1 (5 bases). V was pared by 5 bases and J by 2 bases, with 12 bases between. The germline gives CDR1 SQVTM, CDR2 ANQGSEA. The CDR3 runs to 13 residues.

The chain joins TRBV6-5 to TRBJ1-3, with a tentative D call TRBD1 (6 bases). In germline, CDR1 is MNHEY, CDR2 SVGAGI. This CDR3 spans 15 amino acids. V was cut by 6 bases and J by 0 bases, with 12 bases left in between. This CDR3 reads CASSPRTASGNTIYF. The DNA for the CDR3 is TGTGCCAGCAGCCCTAGGACAGCCTCTGGAAACACCATATATTTT.

This clone was picked up a small number of times. The chain couples TRBV19 to TRBJ2-5, with TRBD1 matching 7 bases. Germline V gene sequence: CDR1 LNHDA, CDR2 SQIVND (reference sequence). The J segment lost 4 bases and the V segment lost 4 bases, leaving 6 bases of the junction unmatched. This CDR3 region has 14 residues. The DNA for the CDR3 is TGTGCCAGTAGTACTACAGGGGTTGGAGAGACCCAGTACTTC. Translated, it gives CASSTTGVGETQYF.

The gene calls are TRBV6-5 and TRBJ2-5; 7 nucleotides align to TRBD1. The V gene's germline CDR1 is MNHEY and CDR2 SVGAGI. The CDR3 loop spans 14 amino acids. J gave up 5 bases and V 8 bases, and 11 bases lay outside the gene matches. The CDR3 here is CASHPGGMGETQYF. The CDR3 DNA sequence: TGTGCCAGCCATCCAGGGGGAATGGGGGAGACCCAGTACTTC.

The V call is TRBV30, the J call TRBJ1-5; no reliable D call. Per germline, CDR1 GTSNPN and CDR2 SVGIG (reference sequence). The CDR3 has 13 residues. Deletions cut 0 bases from V and 3 bases from J, with 6 bases between. CDR3 sequence: CAWSVRPNQPQHF. The CDR3 bases are TGTGCCTGGAGTGTACGACCCAATCAGCCCCAGCATTTT.

This rearrangement joins TRBV2 to TRBJ1-5; D is uncertain. The CDR3 has 16 residues. Germline CDR1 SNHLY, CDR2 FYNNEI. Trimming stripped 3 bases from V and 1 base from J, with 13 bases between. CDR3 coding DNA: TGTGCCAGCAGTGACTTCGGAGGTGGCAGCAATCAGCCCCAGCATTTT. Protein: CASSDFGGGSNQPQHF.

The gene calls are TRBV11-2 and TRBJ2-2; TRBD1 aligns across 7 bases. J lost 2 bases, V lost 5 bases, and 11 bases had no gene match. There are 17 residues in the CDR3. Germline values: CDR1 SGHAT, CDR2 FQNNGV. The CDR3 reads CASSLTSTGSNTGELFF. Here the CDR3 DNA reads TGTGCCAGCAGCCTCACCTCGACAGGGTCAAACACCGGGGAGCTGTTTTTT.

The chain recombines TRBV7-2 with TRBJ2-7; the D gene is possibly TRBD1 (6 bases). CDR1 and CDR2 from the germline V gene are SGHTA and FQGNSA. The CDR3 runs to 13 residues. Trimming cost V 0 bases and J 9 bases, with 12 bases left between them. The CDR3 here is CASSLARGGGQYF. Here the CDR3 DNA reads TGTGCCAGCAGCTTAGCCAGGGGCGGCGGGCAGTACTTC.

The rearrangement joins TRBV7-6 to TRBJ2-1; D is ambiguous. The germline gives CDR1 SGHVS, CDR2 FNYEAQ. The germline V and J ends were trimmed by 2 bases and 4 bases, with 12 bases remaining between them. The CDR3 totals 15 residues. The CDR3 spells CASSLSGISYNEQFF. Here the CDR3 DNA reads TGTGCCAGCAGCTTATCCGGCATATCATACAATGAGCAGTTCTTC.

The chain combines TRBV5-1 with TRBJ1-1, with a weak D call TRBD1 (5 bases). V was pared by 4 bases and J by 3 bases, with 16 bases between. The CDR3 spans 15 residues. Germline V gene lookup returns CDR1 SGHRS and CDR2 YFSETQ. In DNA form, the CDR3 reads TGCGCCAGCAGCACCCGGATTGGGGACGACACTGAAGCTTTCTTT. Encoded protein: CASSTRIGDDTEAFF. Variable domain in full (rest from reference TRBV5-1 and TRBJ1-1): KAGVTQTPRYLIKTRGQQVTLSCSPISGHRSVSWYQQTPGQGLQFLFEYFSETQRNKGNFPGRFSGRQFSNSRSEMNVSTLELGDSALYLCASSTRIGDDTEAFFGQGTRLTVV.

V gene TRBV2 combines with J gene TRBJ2-2, with 11 positions matching TRBD2. Germline CDR1 reads SNHLY; CDR2 reads FYNNEI. J lost 4 bases, V lost 9 bases, and 7 bases had no gene match. The CDR3 totals 15 residues. The CDR3 reads CASRGTSGITGELFF. CDR3 nucleotides: TGTGCCAGTAGAGGGACTAGCGGAATCACCGGGGAGCTGTTTTTT.

By frequency in the sample, this clone is medium-sized. V is TRBV4-1 and J is TRBJ2-7; D tentatively reads TRBD1 or TRBD2 (5 bases each). The ends were cut back, 4 bases at V and 6 bases at J, with 16 bases in the middle. CDR3 size: 14 residues. Germline V CDR1 and CDR2: MGHRA, YSYEKL. This chain's CDR3 is CASSPWEQAGEQYF. The CDR3 DNA follows: TGCGCCAGCAGCCCATGGGAACAGGCGGGCGAGCAGTACTTC.

This chain links TRBV7-9 with TRBJ2-7; D call uncertain. Germline CDR1 and CDR2: SEHNR and FQNEAQ (reference sequence). The ends were cut back, 2 bases at V and 1 base at J, with 0 bases in the middle. The CDR3 loop spans 11 amino acids. The CDR3 coding sequence is TGTGCCAGCAGCTTATCCTACGAGCAGTACTTC. Amino acid sequence: CASSLSYEQYF.